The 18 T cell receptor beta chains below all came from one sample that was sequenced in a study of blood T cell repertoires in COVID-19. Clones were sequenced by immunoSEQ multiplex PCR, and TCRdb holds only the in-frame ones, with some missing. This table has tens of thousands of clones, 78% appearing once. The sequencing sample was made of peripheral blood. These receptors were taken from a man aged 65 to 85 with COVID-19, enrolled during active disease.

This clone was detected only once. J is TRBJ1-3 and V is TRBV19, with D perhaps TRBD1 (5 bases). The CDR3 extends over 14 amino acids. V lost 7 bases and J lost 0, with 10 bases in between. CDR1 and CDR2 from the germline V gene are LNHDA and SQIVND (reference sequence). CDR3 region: CASKRQFSGNTIYF. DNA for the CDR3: TGTGCCAGTAAGAGACAGTTCTCTGGAAACACCATATATTTT.

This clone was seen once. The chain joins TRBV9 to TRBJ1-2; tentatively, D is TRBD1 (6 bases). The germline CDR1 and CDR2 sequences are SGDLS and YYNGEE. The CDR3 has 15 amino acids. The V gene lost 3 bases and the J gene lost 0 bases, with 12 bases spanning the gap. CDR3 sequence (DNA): TGTGCCAGCAGCGCAACGGACAGTACTAACTATGGCTACACCTTC. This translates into CASSATDSTNYGYTF.

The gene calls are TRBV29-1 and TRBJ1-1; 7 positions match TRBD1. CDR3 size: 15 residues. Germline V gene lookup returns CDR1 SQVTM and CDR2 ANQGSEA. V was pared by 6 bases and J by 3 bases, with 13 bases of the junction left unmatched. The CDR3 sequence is CSVRRDSSGDTEAFF. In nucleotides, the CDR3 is TGCAGCGTACGCCGGGACAGCTCAGGGGACACTGAAGCTTTCTTT.

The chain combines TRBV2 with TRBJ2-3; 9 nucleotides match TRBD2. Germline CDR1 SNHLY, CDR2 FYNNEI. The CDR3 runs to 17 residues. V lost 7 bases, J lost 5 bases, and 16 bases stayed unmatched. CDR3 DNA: TGTGCCAGCAACTTTAGGGGCGGGGGGGCCTCATTAGATACGCAGTATTTT. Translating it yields CASNFRGGGASLDTQYF.

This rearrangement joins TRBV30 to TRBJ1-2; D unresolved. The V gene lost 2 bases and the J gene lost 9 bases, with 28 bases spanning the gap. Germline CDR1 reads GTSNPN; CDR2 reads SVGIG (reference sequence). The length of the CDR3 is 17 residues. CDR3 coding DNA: TGTGCCTGGAGTCCGGTGGGTTTGAGCGTGAATTCGTTTCGCTACACCTTC. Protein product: CAWSPVGLSVNSFRYTF.

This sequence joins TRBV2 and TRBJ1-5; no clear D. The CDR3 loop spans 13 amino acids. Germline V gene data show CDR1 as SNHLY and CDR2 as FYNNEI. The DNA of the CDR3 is TGTGTCGCCAAGAGAGATAGCAATCAGCCCCAGCATTTT. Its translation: CVAKRDSNQPQHF.

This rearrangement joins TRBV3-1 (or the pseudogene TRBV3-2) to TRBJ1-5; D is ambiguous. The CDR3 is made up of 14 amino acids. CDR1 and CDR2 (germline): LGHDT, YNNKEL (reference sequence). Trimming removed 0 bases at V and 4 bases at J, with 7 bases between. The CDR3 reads CASSQDSVNQPQHF. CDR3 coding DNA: TGTGCCAGCAGCCAAGACAGCGTAAATCAGCCCCAGCATTTT.

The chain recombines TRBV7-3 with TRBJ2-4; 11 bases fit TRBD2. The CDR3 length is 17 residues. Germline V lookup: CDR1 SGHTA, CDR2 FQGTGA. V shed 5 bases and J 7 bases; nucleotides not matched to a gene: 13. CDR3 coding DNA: TGTGCCAGCAGCGCCCATCGCTATATAGCGGGGGGGAACATTCAGTACTTC. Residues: CASSAHRYIAGGNIQYF.

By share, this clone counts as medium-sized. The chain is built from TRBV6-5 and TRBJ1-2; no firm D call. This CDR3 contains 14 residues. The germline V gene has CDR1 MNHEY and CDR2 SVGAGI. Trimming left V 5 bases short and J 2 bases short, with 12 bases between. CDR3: CASSTFGANYGYTF. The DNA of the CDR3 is TGTGCCAGCAGTACGTTCGGTGCGAACTATGGCTACACCTTC.

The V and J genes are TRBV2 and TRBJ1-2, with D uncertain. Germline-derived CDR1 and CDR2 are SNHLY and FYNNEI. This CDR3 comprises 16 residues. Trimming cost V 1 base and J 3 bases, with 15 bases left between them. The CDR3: CASSEGRGFLDYGYTF. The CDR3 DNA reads TGTGCCAGCAGTGAAGGTCGCGGATTCTTGGACTATGGCTACACCTTC.

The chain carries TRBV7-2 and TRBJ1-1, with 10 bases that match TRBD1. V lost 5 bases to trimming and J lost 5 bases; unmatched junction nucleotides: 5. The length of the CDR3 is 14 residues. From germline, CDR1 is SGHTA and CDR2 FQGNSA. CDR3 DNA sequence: TGTGCCAGCAGCGTTGACAGGGGGCGGACTGAAGCTTTCTTT. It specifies CASSVDRGRTEAFF.

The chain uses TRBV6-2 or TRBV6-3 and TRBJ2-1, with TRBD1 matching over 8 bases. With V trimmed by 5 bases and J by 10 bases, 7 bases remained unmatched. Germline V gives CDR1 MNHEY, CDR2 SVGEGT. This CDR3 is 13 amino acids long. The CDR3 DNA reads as TGTGCCAGCAGTCTCGGACAGGGCGTCGAGCAGTTCTTC. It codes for CASSLGQGVEQFF.

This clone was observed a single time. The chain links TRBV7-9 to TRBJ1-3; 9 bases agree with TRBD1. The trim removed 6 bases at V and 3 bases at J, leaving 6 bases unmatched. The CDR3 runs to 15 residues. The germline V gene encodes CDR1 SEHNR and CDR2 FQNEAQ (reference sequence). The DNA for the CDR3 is TGTGCCAGCAGTCCGGACAGGGGATATGGAAACACCATATATTTT. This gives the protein CASSPDRGYGNTIYF.

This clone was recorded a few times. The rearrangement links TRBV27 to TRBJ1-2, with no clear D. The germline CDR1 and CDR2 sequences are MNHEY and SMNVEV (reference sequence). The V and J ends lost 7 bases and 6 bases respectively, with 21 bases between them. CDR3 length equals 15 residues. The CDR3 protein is CASTPGGAGLHGYTF. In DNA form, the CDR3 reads TGTGCCAGCACCCCCGGAGGTGCTGGTCTTCATGGCTACACCTTC.

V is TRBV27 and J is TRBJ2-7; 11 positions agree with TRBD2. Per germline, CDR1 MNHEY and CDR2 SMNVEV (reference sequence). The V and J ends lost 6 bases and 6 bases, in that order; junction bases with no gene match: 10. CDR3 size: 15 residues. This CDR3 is CASRLGLAGFGEQYF. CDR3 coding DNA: TGTGCCAGCAGGCTAGGACTAGCGGGCTTCGGCGAGCAGTACTTC.

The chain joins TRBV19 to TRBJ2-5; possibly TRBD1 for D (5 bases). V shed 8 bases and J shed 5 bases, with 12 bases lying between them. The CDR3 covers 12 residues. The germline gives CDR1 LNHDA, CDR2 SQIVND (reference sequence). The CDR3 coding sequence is TGTGCCAGTGGGCAGGGCCAGGAGACCCAGTACTTC. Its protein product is CASGQGQETQYF.

Written as DNA, the CDR3 is TGTGCCAGCAGCTTGTACAGGGATGAGCAGTTCTTC. Its translation is CASSLYRDEQFF. This rearrangement joins TRBV13 to TRBJ2-1; maybe TRBD1 (6 bases). Per the germline V gene, CDR1 is PRHDT and CDR2 is FYEKMQ (reference sequence). This CDR3 region has 12 residues. V was pared by 3 bases and J by 8 bases, with 8 bases between.

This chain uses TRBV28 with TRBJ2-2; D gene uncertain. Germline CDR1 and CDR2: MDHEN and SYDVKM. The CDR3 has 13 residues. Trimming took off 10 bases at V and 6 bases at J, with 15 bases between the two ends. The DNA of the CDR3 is TGTGCCACTCGTGGCCGAGGAGCCGGGGAGCTGTTTTTT. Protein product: CATRGRGAGELFF.